The present TCR beta chain was sequenced within a study of blood T cell repertoires in COVID-19. Study context: From the United States, Italy and Spain came samples of acute and convalescent COVID-19. Nucleic acid was either cDNA or gDNA, and it came from T cells, B-cell-depleted T cells, or PBMCs.

The ends were cut back, 2 bases at V and 6 bases at J, with 10 bases in the middle. The CDR3 extends over 13 amino acids. Per germline, CDR1 MNHEY and CDR2 SVGAGI. As handled by the study authors: Reference gene primer amplification gave nucleated cell count estimates. Method: immunoSEQ multiplex PCR; TCRdb's copy keeps in-frame clones and lacks some. V, J and clone size are those of that table, while D and trimming were read from the DNA. Of under 200,000 clones in the sample, around 77% are singletons; the top ten hold 6.5%. Sequencing input: peripheral blood. The gene calls are TRBV6-5 and TRBJ1-2, with D unclear. The sequence was obtained from a man between 65 and 80 years old with active or convalescent COVID-19. The CDR3 region has the DNA TGTGCCAGCAGTTACAGCCAGGATCATGGCTACACCTTC. Protein sequence: CASSYSQDHGYTF.